This T cell receptor beta chain stems from a study of blood T cell repertoires in COVID-19. The CDR3 length is 15 residues. Germline V gives CDR1 SEHNR, CDR2 FQNEAQ (reference sequence). V shed 5 bases, J shed 7 bases, and the junction held 5 bases outside the gene matches. Libraries were prepared by immunoSEQ multiplex PCR; TCRdb keeps only in-frame clonotypes and omits some of them. This repertoire shows about 100,000 clones, just over 85% found once; its top ten account for roughly 2.5%. The chain uses TRBV7-9 and TRBJ1-4; 12 positions match TRBD1. This clonotype was obtained from a woman in her 50s who had recovered from COVID-19. Sequencing was carried out using PBMCs or T cells enriched from blood (not recorded which). Here the CDR3 DNA reads TGTGCCAGCAGCCCTGGGACAGGGGGCGGTGAAAAACTGTTTTTT. Its translation is CASSPGTGGGEKLFF.